These T cell receptor beta chains were read from a single sample in a study of CD4 and CD8 cells across lung adenocarcinoma regions. TCRdb fed the PCR reads into MiXCR, producing one record per CDR3 protein. The sample yields about 25,000 distinct CDR3 sequences, approximately 53% seen once. Sequencing input: CD8+ T cells from the center of a lung tumor. The receptors were sampled from a male donor with lung adenocarcinoma. The CD4 and CD8 labels of this study may be unreliable. The CDR3 runs from the conserved cysteine through the conserved F or W. The order of the fields is V gene, J gene, clone size, D gene, CDR3 protein, CDR3 DNA. A D gene is named only where the DNA matches it firmly. Clone size appears in some rows only: once, few, many, or a class for an expanded clone.

>TRBV6-2/TRBV6-3|TRBJ2-6|-|TRBD2
CASSYRGAGANVLTF
TGTGCCAGCAGTTATCGGGGGGCTGGGGCCAACGTCCTGACTTTC
>TRBV6-5|TRBJ2-3|many|-
CASSSGSSTDTQYF
TGTGCCAGCAGTTCGGGGTCTAGCACAGATACGCAGTATTTT
>TRBV27|TRBJ2-7|once|-
CAGIGVRGPETQYF
TGTGCGGGCATTGGCGTCCGTGGCCCAGAGACGCAGTACTTC
>TRBV6-1|TRBJ2-5|-|TRBD2
CASSERWRSGSQDTQYF
TGTGCCAGCAGTGAGCGTTGGAGGAGCGGGAGCCAAGATACGCAGTACTTC
>TRBV6-1|TRBJ2-5|-|-
CACSELGSRVQETQYF
TGTGCCTGCAGTGAGCTCGGGAGCCGGGTCCAGGAGACGCAGTACTTC
>TRBV7-2|TRBJ2-3|-|-
CASSAQTSTDTQYF
TGTGCCAGCAGCGCTCAAACTAGCACAGATACGCAGTATTTT
>TRBV23-1|TRBJ2-2|-|-
CASSQSTGSHLTGELFF
TGCGCCAGCAGTCAATCCACCGGGTCTCACCTCACCGGGGAGCTGTTTTTT
>TRBV6-1|TRBJ1-1|-|-
CASSPRGAGGEAFF
TGTGCCAGCAGTCCCCGGGGGGCAGGAGGTGAAGCTTTCTTT
>TRBV6-5|TRBJ1-2|-|TRBD1
CASSYAGQLKNYGYTF
TGTGCCAGCAGTTACGCGGGACAGCTCAAGAACTATGGCTACACCTTC
>TRBV6-5|TRBJ2-3|-|-
CASRNPTGTDTQYF
TGTGCCAGCAGGAATCCCACGGGCACAGATACGCAGTATTTT
>TRBV6-1|TRBJ1-4|many|TRBD1
CASSAQSGTGGEKLFF
TGTGCCAGCAGTGCCCAAAGCGGGACAGGGGGGGAAAAACTGTTTTTT
>TRBV7-3|TRBJ2-1|many|TRBD2
CASSLTLAGELYNEQFF
TGTGCCAGCAGCTTAACGCTAGCGGGAGAGCTATACAATGAGCAGTTCTTC
>TRBV30|TRBJ2-5|-|-
CAWSVPPGHQETQYF
TGTGCCTGGAGTGTACCACCGGGGCACCAAGAGACCCAGTACTTC
>TRBV4-2|TRBJ1-1|-|-
CASSQESRTTEAFF
TGTGCCAGCAGCCAAGAATCAAGGACCACTGAAGCTTTCTTT
>TRBV10-2|TRBJ2-6|-|-
CATGISTENTQYF
TGCGCCACGGGGATTTCTACCGAAAACACGCAGTATTTC
>TRBV6-1|TRBJ2-4|-|TRBD1
CASHRGPYTGGANIQYF
TGTGCCAGCCATAGGGGGCCCTACACAGGGGGCGCGAACATTCAGTACTTC
>TRBV6-4|TRBJ2-4|-|-
CASSDSGQGAKNIQYF
TGTGCCAGCAGTGACTCGGGGCAGGGAGCCAAAAACATTCAGTACTTC
>TRBV25-1|TRBJ2-4|-|-
CGSRGTGAKDTQYF
TGTGGCAGCAGGGGGACGGGAGCCAAAGACACGCAGTACTTT
>TRBV7-3|TRBJ2-3|-|TRBD1
CASSLRDREADTQYF
TGTGCCAGCAGCTTAAGGGACAGGGAGGCAGATACGCAGTATTTT
>TRBV28|TRBJ1-1|-|TRBD1
CASSSPGQGAGTEAFF
TGTGCCAGCAGTTCACCGGGACAGGGGGCAGGCACTGAAGCTTTCTTT
>TRBV5-3|TRBJ2-5|-|-
CARSLTGYQETQYF
TGTGCCAGAAGCTTGACCGGGTACCAAGAGACCCAGTACTTC
>TRBV10-3|TRBJ2-3|-|TRBD2
CAIRSIAGRQWGTDMQYF
TGTGCCATCAGGAGCATAGCGGGACGGCAGTGGGGCACAGATATGCAGTACTTT
>TRBV6-1|TRBJ1-1|-|-
CASSQREATTEAFF
TGTGCCAGCAGCCAACGGGAAGCGACCACTGAAGCTTTCTTT
>TRBV6-1|TRBJ2-5|once|TRBD2
CASGGGGGRDQETQYF
TGTGCCAGCGGGGGGGGCGGGGGGCGTGACCAAGAGACCCAGTACTTC
>TRBV4-2|TRBJ2-5|many|TRBD2
CASSETSGNRETQYF
TGTGCCAGCAGCGAAACTAGCGGGAATCGGGAGACCCAGTACTTC
>TRBV7-9|TRBJ1-4|few|-
CASSLVSWASNEKLFF
TGTGCCAGCAGCTTAGTCAGCTGGGCATCTAATGAAAAACTGTTTTTT
>TRBV6-1|TRBJ2-6|many|-
CASSDPGYGANVLTF
TGTGCCAGCAGTGACCCGGGATACGGGGCCAACGTCCTGACTTTC
>TRBV6-5|TRBJ2-1|-|-
CASSYWGCASSGELFF
TGTGCCAGCAGTTACTGGGGATGTGCGAGCTCGGGGGAGCTGTTTTTC